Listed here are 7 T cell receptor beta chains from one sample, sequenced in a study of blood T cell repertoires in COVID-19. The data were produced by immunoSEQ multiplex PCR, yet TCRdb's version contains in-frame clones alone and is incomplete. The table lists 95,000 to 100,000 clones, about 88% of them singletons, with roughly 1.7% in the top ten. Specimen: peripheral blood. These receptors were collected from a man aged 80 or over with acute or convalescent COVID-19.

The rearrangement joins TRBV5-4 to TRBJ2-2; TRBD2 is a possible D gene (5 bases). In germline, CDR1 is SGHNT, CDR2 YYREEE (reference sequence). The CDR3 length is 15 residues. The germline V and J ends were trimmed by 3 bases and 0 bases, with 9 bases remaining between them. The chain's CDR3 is CASSSAEANTGELFF. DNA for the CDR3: TGTGCCAGCAGCTCGGCGGAGGCGAACACCGGGGAGCTGTTTTTT. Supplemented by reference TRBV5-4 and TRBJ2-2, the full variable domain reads ETGVTQSPTHLIKTRGQQVTLRCSSQSGHNTVSWYQQALGQGPQFIFQYYREEENGRGNFPPRFSGLQFPNYSSELNVNALELDDSALYLCASSSAEANTGELFFGEGSRLTVL.

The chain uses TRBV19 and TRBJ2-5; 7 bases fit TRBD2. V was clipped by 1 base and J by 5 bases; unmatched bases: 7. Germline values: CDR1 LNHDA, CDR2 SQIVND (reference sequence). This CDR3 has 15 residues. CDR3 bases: TGTGCCAGTAGTATAGGGGCGGGAGAGTGGGAGACCCAGTACTTC. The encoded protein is CASSIGAGEWETQYF.

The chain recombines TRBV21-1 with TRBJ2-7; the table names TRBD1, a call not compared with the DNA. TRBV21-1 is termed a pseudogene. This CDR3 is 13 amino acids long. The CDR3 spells CASSLDRSYEQYF. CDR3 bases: TGTGCCAGCAGCTTGGACAGGAGCTACGAGCAGTACTTC.

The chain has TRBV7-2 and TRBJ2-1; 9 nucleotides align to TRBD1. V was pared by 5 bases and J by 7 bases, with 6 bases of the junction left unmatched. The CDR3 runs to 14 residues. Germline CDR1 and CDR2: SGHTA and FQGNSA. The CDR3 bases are TGTGCCAGCAGCCCCACGGGACAGGGAAATGAGCAGTTCTTC. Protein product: CASSPTGQGNEQFF.

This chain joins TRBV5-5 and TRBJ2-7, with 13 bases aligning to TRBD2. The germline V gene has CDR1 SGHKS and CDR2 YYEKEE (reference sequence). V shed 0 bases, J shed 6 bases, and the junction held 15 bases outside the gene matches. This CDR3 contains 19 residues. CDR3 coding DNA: TGTGCCAGCAGCTTGGATGGGTCGGGGGGCGGACTAGCGGGAGCCGAGCAGTACTTC. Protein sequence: CASSLDGSGGGLAGAEQYF.

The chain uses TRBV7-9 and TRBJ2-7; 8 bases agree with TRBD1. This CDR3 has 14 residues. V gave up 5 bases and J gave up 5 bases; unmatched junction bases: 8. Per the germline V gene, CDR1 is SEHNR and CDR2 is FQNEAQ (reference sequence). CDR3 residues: CASSPVTGAHEQYF. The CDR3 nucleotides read TGTGCCAGCAGCCCAGTGACAGGGGCCCACGAGCAGTACTTC.

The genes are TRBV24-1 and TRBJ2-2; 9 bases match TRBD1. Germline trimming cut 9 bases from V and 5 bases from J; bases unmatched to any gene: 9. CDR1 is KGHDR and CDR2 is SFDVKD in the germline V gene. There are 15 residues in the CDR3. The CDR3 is CATSRTGVSTGELFF. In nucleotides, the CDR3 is TGTGCCACCTCCAGGACAGGGGTGTCGACCGGGGAGCTGTTTTTT.